A selection of T cell receptor beta chains follows, all from one sample in a study of T cell changes during pregnancy in multiple sclerosis. The assay was immunoSEQ multiplex PCR, and TCRdb's table has in-frame clones only and misses some. This table has over 90,000 clones, almost 95% appearing once. Sample: peripheral blood, taken after pregnancy. The receptors were sampled from a female donor with multiple sclerosis, enrolled in a pregnancy study. Each CDR3 is given with its conserved first and last residue. A D gene is named only where the DNA matches it firmly. The size entry is marked missing in some rows and otherwise reads once, few, many or a size class.

d_call	v_call	clone_size	j_call	cdr3_aa	cdr3_nt
TRBD1	TRBV6-5	NA	TRBJ1-5	CASRPQGASNQPQHF	TGTGCCAGCAGACCACAGGGGGCCAGCAATCAGCCCCAGCATTTT
TRBD2	TRBV4-3	NA	TRBJ2-3	CASSQEGSGSDTQYF	TGCGCCAGCAGCCAAGAGGGTAGCGGGTCAGATACGCAGTATTTT
NA	TRBV7-2	few	TRBJ1-6	CASSGVVAEIGPLHF	TGTGCCAGCAGCGGGGTTGTAGCGGAGATCGGACCCCTCCACTTT
NA	TRBV27	NA	TRBJ1-4	CASSLSGQGNEKLFF	TGTGCCAGCAGTTTATCGGGTCAGGGAAATGAAAAACTGTTTTTT
TRBD2	TRBV2	NA	TRBJ2-2	CASSEGLAGGTTGELFF	TGTGCCAGCAGCGAGGGACTAGCGGGAGGTACCACCGGGGAGCTGTTTTTT
NA	TRBV4-2	NA	TRBJ2-3	CASSQGSGSGTDTQYF	TGTGCCAGCAGCCAAGGCTCTGGTAGCGGCACAGATACGCAGTATTTT
TRBD1	TRBV6-5	NA	TRBJ1-1	CASSPDRVNTEAFF	TGTGCCAGCAGTCCGGACAGGGTGAACACTGAAGCTTTCTTT
NA	TRBV2	NA	TRBJ1-5	CASSEATSNQPQHF	TGTGCCAGCAGTGAAGCGACAAGCAATCAGCCCCAGCATTTT
NA	TRBV15	NA	TRBJ2-3	CATSRASLAIALSTDTQYF	TGTGCCACCAGCAGAGCCTCCCTGGCCATAGCTCTTAGCACAGATACGCAGTATTTT
TRBD1	TRBV12-5	once	TRBJ2-7	CASGLVNTGVYEQYF	TGTGCTAGTGGTTTGGTAAACACAGGGGTCTACGAGCAGTACTTC
NA	TRBV10-2	NA	TRBJ2-1	CASSSVSSYNEQFF	TGCGCCAGCTCTAGCGTAAGCTCCTACAATGAGCAGTTCTTC
NA	TRBV5-1	NA	TRBJ1-5	CASSLDSYSNQPQHF	TGCGCCAGCAGCCTGGACAGTTATAGCAATCAGCCCCAGCATTTT
NA	TRBV10-1	NA	TRBJ2-1	CASSQGGAGNEQFF	TGCGCCAGCAGCCAAGGGGGCGCGGGGAATGAGCAGTTCTTC
NA	TRBV6-6	NA	TRBJ1-6	CASSSTVSSPLHF	TGTGCCAGCAGTTCTACAGTCTCTTCACCCCTCCACTTT
NA	TRBV27	NA	TRBJ1-2	CASQGLGLLEGYTF	TGTGCCAGCCAGGGACTGGGCCTATTAGAAGGCTACACCTTC
NA	TRBV7-3	NA	TRBJ2-3	CASSRLGSRARQYF	TGTGCCAGCAGCCGGCTCGGGAGCCGAGCCAGGCAGTATTTT
TRBD2	TRBV7-9	NA	TRBJ2-7	CASSSLSGNPYEQYF	TGTGCCAGCAGCTCCCTTAGCGGGAATCCCTACGAGCAGTACTTC
NA	TRBV6-5	NA	TRBJ1-2	CASSYFRNYGYTF	TGTGCCAGCAGTTACTTCAGAAACTATGGCTACACCTTC
TRBD1	TRBV12-5	NA	TRBJ1-1	CASGLVIGGRTGEAFF	TGTGCTAGTGGTTTGGTAATCGGGGGCCGGACAGGTGAAGCTTTCTTT
NA	TRBV11-2	NA	TRBJ1-2	CASSLFVSYGYTF	TGTGCCAGCAGCCTCTTCGTATCGTATGGCTACACCTTC
NA	TRBV6-5	NA	TRBJ1-6	CASSYVSSSYNSPLHF	TGTGCCAGCAGTTACGTTTCGAGCTCCTATAATTCACCCCTCCACTTT
TRBD2	TRBV29-1	NA	TRBJ2-3	CSVSRGGSGTDTQYF	TGCAGCGTCTCGAGGGGAGGGAGCGGCACAGATACGCAGTATTTT
TRBD2	TRBV19	NA	TRBJ2-1	CASTLGLAGWGEQFF	TGTGCCAGTACCCTAGGACTAGCGGGATGGGGTGAGCAGTTCTTC
NA	TRBV19	NA	TRBJ2-7	CATEEGDF	TGTGCCACCGAAGAGGGTGATTTC
NA	TRBV6-5	many	TRBJ2-7	CASRRGGEQYF	TGTGCCAGCAGGCGAGGGGGCGAGCAGTACTTC
TRBD1	TRBV18	NA	TRBJ1-5	CASSPPGQGIGNQPQHF	TGTGCCAGCTCACCACCGGGACAGGGAATCGGAAATCAGCCCCAGCATTTT
TRBD2	TRBV28	NA	TRBJ2-7	CASSKPSGLSYEQYF	TGTGCCAGCAGCAAACCTAGCGGGCTTTCCTACGAGCAGTACTTC
NA	TRBV5-6	NA	TRBJ1-1	CASSWRGYTEAFF	TGTGCCAGCAGCTGGAGGGGTTACACTGAAGCTTTCTTT
NA	TRBV9	NA	TRBJ1-5	CASSRGGTGQPQHF	TGTGCCAGCAGCCGTGGGGGGACGGGGCAGCCCCAGCATTTT
TRBD1	TRBV7-9	once	TRBJ1-2	CASSPTGVGGYTF	TGTGCCAGCAGCCCTACAGGGGTGGGCGGCTACACCTTC
TRBD1	TRBV10-3	NA	TRBJ2-3	CAISRRTGSTDTQYF	TGTGCCATCAGTAGACGGACAGGGTCCACAGATACGCAGTATTTT
NA	TRBV2	NA	TRBJ1-5	CASSPPDGNQPQHF	TGTGCCAGCAGTCCCCCAGACGGGAATCAGCCCCAGCATTTT
NA	TRBV20-1	NA	TRBJ2-5	CSARREETQYF	TGCAGTGCTAGGAGGGAAGAGACCCAGTACTTC
TRBD2	TRBV28	NA	TRBJ2-2	CASSFGGVAFYNTGELFF	TGTGCCAGCAGTTTTGGGGGGGTGGCCTTCTATAACACCGGGGAGCTGTTTTTT
TRBD1	TRBV15	NA	TRBJ2-6	CATSREFVGQGFGRGSGANVLTF	TGTGCCACCAGCAGAGAGTTCGTGGGACAGGGGTTTGGTAGGGGATCTGGGGCCAACGTCCTGACTTTC
NA	TRBV7-2	few	TRBJ1-6	CASTYTPGPLHF	TGTGCCAGCACCTACACCCCGGGGCCCCTCCACTTT
NA	TRBV6-6	NA	TRBJ2-5	CASSYHSKETQYF	TGTGCCAGCAGTTACCACTCGAAGGAGACCCAGTACTTC
NA	TRBV5-1	NA	TRBJ2-7	CASSLDRQSSYEQYF	TGCGCCAGCAGCTTGGACCGACAGAGCTCCTACGAGCAGTACTTC
NA	TRBV11-2	NA	TRBJ1-2	CASSLQGPPSGYTF	TGTGCCAGCAGCTTGCAGGGTCCCCCAAGCGGCTACACCTTC
TRBD1	TRBV10-3	NA	TRBJ1-1	CAIRTGMNTEAFF	TGTGCCATCAGGACAGGGATGAACACTGAAGCTTTCTTT
TRBD1	TRBV7-9	NA	TRBJ2-1	CASSLPRTGNNEQFF	TGTGCCAGCAGCTTACCAAGGACAGGGAACAATGAGCAGTTCTTC
NA	TRBV28	NA	TRBJ1-1	CASSSPQGQNTEAFF	TGTGCCAGCAGTTCCCCCCAGGGCCAGAACACTGAAGCTTTCTTT
TRBD1	TRBV10-2	NA	TRBJ2-7	CASRSQGSGYEQYF	TGCGCCAGCAGGTCACAGGGGTCGGGTTACGAGCAGTACTTC
TRBD2	TRBV19	NA	TRBJ2-1	CASSIQAGGYNEQFF	TGTGCCAGTAGTATACAAGCGGGGGGTTACAATGAGCAGTTCTTC
NA	TRBV5-4	once	TRBJ2-1	CASSLGTLTYNEQFF	TGTGCCAGCAGCTTGGGGACTCTTACCTACAATGAGCAGTTCTTC
TRBD2	TRBV9	NA	TRBJ2-6	CASSVAWEGSSGANVLTF	TGTGCCAGCAGCGTAGCTTGGGAGGGGAGCTCTGGGGCCAACGTCCTGACTTTC
TRBD1	TRBV7-6	NA	TRBJ2-7	CASSRGTGNYYEQYF	TGTGCCAGCAGCCGAGGGACAGGAAATTACTACGAGCAGTACTTC
TRBD2	TRBV7-3	NA	TRBJ2-2	CASQPAAGGPWGGELFF	TGTGCCAGCCAACCAGCGGCGGGAGGGCCTTGGGGCGGGGAGCTGTTTTTT
TRBD2	TRBV5-1	NA	TRBJ2-7	CASAPTSVYEQYF	TGCGCCAGCGCCCCAACTAGCGTTTACGAGCAGTACTTC
TRBD1	TRBV5-6	NA	TRBJ1-2	CASSPVEEGGNGYTF	TGTGCCAGCAGCCCCGTTGAAGAAGGGGGCAATGGCTACACCTTC
TRBD1	TRBV27	NA	TRBJ2-1	CASIPVGQISYNEQFF	TGTGCCAGCATCCCAGTGGGACAGATCTCCTACAATGAGCAGTTCTTC